This T cell receptor (beta chain) was identified during a study of blood T cells in healthy people across ages (dated by TCRdb to 2013 to 2016). Broadly, across the study: Template switching captured roughly one uniquely barcoded TCR beta cDNA molecule per two T cells in model experiments. Donors were grouped into four age groups: young (average 16 years), middle-aged (39), aged (over 55) and long-lived (approximately 82). To avoid experimental bias, donors of different ages were distributed randomly across sequencing lanes. The study analyzed two additional independent replicas of 1 million unique cDNA reads from the same blood draw for two donors, one aged 18 to 30 and one aged 80 or older. To track age-related changes in TCR beta repertoire diversity, the study relied on deep sequencing normalized with unique cDNA molecular identifiers.

This clonotype came up a few times. Its antigen specificity is not known. Within one base of it there is no much larger clone, and no base qualities were kept. Donors were a few dozen systemically healthy Caucasian individuals from Russia aged about 6 to 100 years. Each donor gave ten milliliters of peripheral blood, collected into EDTA-treated Vacutainer tubes. Ficoll-Paque density-gradient centrifugation was used to isolate PBMCs, with at least 6.5 million per sample. Trizol reagent was used to extract total RNA from PBMCs, with at least 5.5 micrograms per sample. Naive CD45RAhigh/CD27high T cell percentages were measured by flow cytometry on a PBMC aliquot from every donor. The library was made by 5' RACE. TCRdb names Illumina HiSeq 2500 as the instrument used. A second PCR of roughly 7 to 11 cycles was performed with a sample-barcoded 5' primer and a J-beta primer mix. A unique molecular identifier was introduced onto each TCR beta cDNA molecule by a template-switch 5' adaptor carrying 12 random nucleotides. Each sample yielded at least 2.5 million CDR3-containing paired-end reads. First-strand cDNA synthesis was performed from all RNA using the Mint cDNA synthesis kit, with priming by a TRBC-specific oligonucleotide. Following uracil-DNA glycosylase treatment, a first 18-cycle PCR with universal primers M1SS and BC2_uni_R was performed on all cDNA. The authors processed their data as follows. For normalization, 1 million high-quality reads, each with a distinct molecular identifier, were randomly selected from each sample. Reads sharing molecular identifiers were discarded rather than binned into consensus sequences. CDR3 identification, clonotype clustering and error correction used MiTCR with a Q25 quality threshold and the strictest error-elimination algorithm. A nonparametric unseen species model with Euler transformation was used to estimate lower-bound total TCR beta diversity. TCRdb itself trimmed the public reads at Q25 with fastp, ran MiXCR and retained productive beta chains. Identical CDR3 protein sequences are pooled into one entry, listed with their most common genes and DNA. The V and J calls were determined by TCRdb, not by the authors. This sample is represented by roughly 2 million distinct CDR3 sequences; around 50% of them were singletons. About 2.1% of the sample comes from the top ten.

Overall study results and their limits: Compared with the aged group, the long-lived group had more naive CD4+ T cells, fewer expanded clones and increased TCR diversity, suggesting age selection. Bulk unsorted PBMC profiling prevented conclusive comparison of naive and antigen-experienced compartments. There was a strong correlation between observed TCR beta diversity and the percentage of naive T cells measured by flow cytometry. As age increased, observed TCR beta diversity per million T cells dropped in a roughly linear way, and a significant reduction was already evident by age 40. Because the CMV infection status of the donors was unknown, age-related changes in expanded clonotypes may potentially have been confounded. Estimates of total diversity from one million sequenced T cells were regarded as lower bounds and underestimates.

V drops 6 bases and J drops 0 bases, leaving 11 bases in between. The CDR3 has 15 amino acids, counting the end cysteine and phenylalanine. CDR3 DNA only is kept here, 45 bases in frame from base 1. This receptor chain uses TRBV12-3 or TRBV12-4 and TRBJ1-4; a tentative D match to TRBD1 spans 5 bases. Material: blood. The receptor comes from a woman aged 40 to 49 in good health. The CDR3 region has the sequence CASSGTVATNEKLFF. The DNA is TGTGCCAGCAGCGGGACGGTTGCAACTAATGAAAAACTGTTTTTT.